Listed below are T cell receptor beta chains from one sample, sequenced in a study of T cells expressing NK-cell markers. From its re-call of the 5' RACE reads, TCRdb lists each CDR3 protein once, without DNA. The sample shows around 380,000 distinct CDR3 sequences, and around 10% sits with its ten largest clones. The sequenced material came from blood T cells: a sorted CD56 or NKG2C T cell subset, CD4+ or CD8+ T cells, or bulk PBMC T cells (not recorded which). Source of these receptors: a woman in her fifties or sixties in good health. The CDR3 runs from the conserved cysteine through the conserved F or W. Fields, in order: CDR3 protein, J gene, V gene.

cdr3_aa: CASSRGASGSGEQFF
j_call: TRBJ2-1
v_call: TRBV12-3/TRBV12-4

cdr3_aa: CASSYSKSANEQFF
j_call: TRBJ2-1
v_call: TRBV6-5

cdr3_aa: CASSHSDRENYGYTF
j_call: TRBJ1-2
v_call: TRBV4-2

cdr3_aa: CATSDFSFGEQFF
j_call: TRBJ2-1
v_call: TRBV24-1

cdr3_aa: CASKSSGGELFF
j_call: TRBJ2-2
v_call: TRBV5-1

cdr3_aa: CASSVAGTSGRRDNEQFF
j_call: TRBJ2-1
v_call: TRBV9

cdr3_aa: CATSDSTRQGEKLFF
j_call: TRBJ1-4
v_call: TRBV24-1

cdr3_aa: CASSPWLDTQYF
j_call: TRBJ2-3
v_call: TRBV12-3/TRBV12-4

cdr3_aa: CSARDSTSKMKYEQFF
j_call: TRBJ2-1
v_call: TRBV20-1

cdr3_aa: CSVDDYSGQFF
j_call: TRBJ2-1
v_call: TRBV29-1

cdr3_aa: CASSLRGLAGDTQYF
j_call: TRBJ2-3
v_call: TRBV5-5